The 3 T cell receptor beta chains in this list originate from one sample, sequenced in a study of blood T cell repertoires in COVID-19. Method: immunoSEQ multiplex PCR; TCRdb's copy keeps in-frame clones and lacks some. In the table there are 110,000 to 150,000 clones, about 70% of which are singletons. Sequenced material: peripheral blood. The receptors here all came from a man at least 80 years old with acute or convalescent COVID-19.

V is TRBV28 and J is TRBJ2-7, with TRBD2 identical over 11 bases. Germline trimming cut 2 bases from V and 9 bases from J; bases unmatched to any gene: 6. Germline-derived CDR1 and CDR2 are MDHEN and SYDVKM. CDR3 length: 14 amino acids. CDR3 DNA sequence: TGTGCCAGCAGTTTAACCCGGGGACTAGCGGTGCAGTACTTC. It is translated as CASSLTRGLAVQYF.

The chain links TRBV7-2 to TRBJ2-3, with 8 bases identical to TRBD2. V dropped 4 bases and J dropped 2; count of bases not matched to a gene: 11. The length of the CDR3 is 17 residues. From germline, CDR1 is SGHTA and CDR2 FQGNSA. In nucleotides, the CDR3 is TGTGCCAGCAGCTCCCTTCTTTCGGGGGGGAACACAGATACGCAGTATTTT. Amino acid sequence: CASSSLLSGGNTDTQYF.

The chain has TRBV6-5 and TRBJ2-2, with TRBD1 identical over 10 bases. Germline trimming cut 6 bases from V and 7 bases from J; bases unmatched to any gene: 5. The CDR3 length is 14 residues. Germline assignment: CDR1 MNHEY and CDR2 SVGAGI. Here the CDR3 reads CASRWDRGFGELFF. Written as DNA, the CDR3 is TGTGCCAGCAGATGGGACAGGGGATTCGGGGAGCTGTTTTTT.